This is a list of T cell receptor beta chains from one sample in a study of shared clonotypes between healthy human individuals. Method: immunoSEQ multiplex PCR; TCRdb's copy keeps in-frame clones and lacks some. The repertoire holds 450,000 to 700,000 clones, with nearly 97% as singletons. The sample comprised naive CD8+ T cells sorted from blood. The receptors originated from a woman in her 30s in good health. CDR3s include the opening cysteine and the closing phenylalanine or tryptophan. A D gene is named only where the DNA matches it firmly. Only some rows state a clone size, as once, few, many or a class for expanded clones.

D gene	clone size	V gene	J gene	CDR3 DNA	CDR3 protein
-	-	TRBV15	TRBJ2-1	TGTGCCACCAGACCTAGCTCCTACAATGAGCAGTTCTTC	CATRPSSYNEQFF
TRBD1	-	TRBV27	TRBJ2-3	TGTGCCAGCAGGGACAGGGTGGCAGATACGCAGTATTTT	CASRDRVADTQYF
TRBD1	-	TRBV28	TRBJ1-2	TGTGCCAGCAGTTTAAGGGCGGTTCTGGGACAGACAAGCACTAACTATGGCTACACCTTC	CASSLRAVLGQTSTNYGYTF
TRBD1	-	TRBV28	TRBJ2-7	TGTGCCACCGAGACAGGGGGAGGCGAGCAGTACTTC	CATETGGGEQYF
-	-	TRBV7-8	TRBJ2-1	TGTGCCAGCAGCTCAATTAGCGGCAATGAGCAGTTCTTC	CASSSISGNEQFF
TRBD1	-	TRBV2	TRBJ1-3	TGTGCCAGCAGTGAACGGACAGGGGTTGAAAACACCATATATTTT	CASSERTGVENTIYF
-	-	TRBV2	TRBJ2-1	TGTGCCAGCAGTGATGGGCCTTACAATGAGCAGTTCTTC	CASSDGPYNEQFF
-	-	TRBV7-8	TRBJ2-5	TGTGCCAGCAGCTTAGATTCTGGGATCGAGACCCAGTACTTC	CASSLDSGIETQYF
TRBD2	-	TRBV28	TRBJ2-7	TGTGCCAGCGGTAATGGACTAGCGGATTACGAGCAGTACTTC	CASGNGLADYEQYF
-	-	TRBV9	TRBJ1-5	TGTGCCAGCAGCGTAGGGGTAGGGGCGAGGCAGCCCCAGCATTTT	CASSVGVGARQPQHF
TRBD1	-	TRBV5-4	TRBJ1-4	TGTGCCAGCAGCACCGACAGGGTTAGGGAGAGAAAACTGTTTTTT	CASSTDRVRERKLFF
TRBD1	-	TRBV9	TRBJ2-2	TGTGCCAGCAGCGTTGCCGGGACAGGGAAATCCGGGGAGCTGTTTTTT	CASSVAGTGKSGELFF
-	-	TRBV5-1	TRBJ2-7	TGCGCCAGCAGCGCGGGTATTGCGTACGAGCAGTACTTC	CASSAGIAYEQYF
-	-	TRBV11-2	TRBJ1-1	TGTGCCAGCAGCTTAAACTTAGCCCCCAGCACTGAAGCTTTCTTT	CASSLNLAPSTEAFF
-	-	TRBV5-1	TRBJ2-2	TGCGCCAGCAGCTTGTCGAGTACGGCGAACACCGGGGAGCTGTTTTTT	CASSLSSTANTGELFF
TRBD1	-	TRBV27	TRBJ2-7	TGTGCCAGCAGTGATAACCGGGACAGGGTCTACGAGCAGTACTTC	CASSDNRDRVYEQYF
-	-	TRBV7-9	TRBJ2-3	TGTGCCAGCAGCTTTAAGGGGGAGAAGGGCACAGATACGCAGTATTTT	CASSFKGEKGTDTQYF
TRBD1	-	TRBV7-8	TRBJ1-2	TGTGCCAGCAGCTTAGGGCCCGGGACAGGGGATGGCTACACCTTC	CASSLGPGTGDGYTF
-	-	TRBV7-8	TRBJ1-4	TGTGCCAGCAGCTTATCGTATGGGGCACGTGAAAAACTGTTTTTT	CASSLSYGAREKLFF
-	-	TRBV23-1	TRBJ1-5	TGCGCCAGCAGTCAAACAGGGCCGTATAGCAATCAGCCCCAGCATTTT	CASSQTGPYSNQPQHF
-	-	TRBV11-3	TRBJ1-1	TGTGCCAGCAGCTTAGTGGACAGCAGTGAAGCTTTCTTT	CASSLVDSSEAFF
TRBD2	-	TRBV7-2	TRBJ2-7	TGTGCCAGCAGCTTAGAATTGGGTAGCGGGAGGGCCCTAGGCTACGAGCAGTACTTC	CASSLELGSGRALGYEQYF
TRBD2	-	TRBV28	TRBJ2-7	TGTGCCAGCAGTTTGAACCGGGACTACTTGTACGAGCAGTACTTC	CASSLNRDYLYEQYF
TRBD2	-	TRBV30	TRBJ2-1	TGTGCCTGGAGTCCCTTCGCGGGAGTGTCCGAGCAGTTCTTC	CAWSPFAGVSEQFF
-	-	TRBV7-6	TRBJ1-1	TGTGCCAGCAGCCGAAGGGACATTGTGGACACTGAAGCTTTCTTT	CASSRRDIVDTEAFF
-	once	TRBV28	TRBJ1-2	TGTGCCAGCAGCACTATAGCTAACTATGGCTACACCTTC	CASSTIANYGYTF
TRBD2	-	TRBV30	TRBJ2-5	TGTGCCTGGAGTGGAAGGGACTACTGGGAGACCCAGTACTTC	CAWSGRDYWETQYF
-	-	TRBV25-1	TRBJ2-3	TGTGCCAGCTTTAGGGGTCGTCCGACCCGTCCGACAGATACGCAGTATTTT	CASFRGRPTRPTDTQYF
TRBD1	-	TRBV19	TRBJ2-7	TGTGCCAGTAGTATGGACAGGGGGTTTGGGCCCTACGAGCAGTACTTC	CASSMDRGFGPYEQYF
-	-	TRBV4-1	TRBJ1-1	TGCGCCAGCAGCCGACCGTGGGAGAACACTGAAGCTTTCTTT	CASSRPWENTEAFF
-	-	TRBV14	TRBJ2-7	TGTGCCAGCAGCCAAGGCCAAGGGTACGAGCAGTACTTC	CASSQGQGYEQYF
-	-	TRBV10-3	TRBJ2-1	TGTGCCATCAAGGACAGTAATGAGCAGTTCTTC	CAIKDSNEQFF
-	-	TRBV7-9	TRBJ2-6	TGTGCCAGCGCGGCGTTGGCCCACTCTGGGGCCAACGTCCTGACTTTC	CASAALAHSGANVLTF
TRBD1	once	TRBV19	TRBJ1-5	TGTGCCAGCGCAGGGGGAGGACAGCCCCAGCATTTT	CASAGGGQPQHF
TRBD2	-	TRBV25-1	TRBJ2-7	TGTGCCAGCAGTATTGCTAGCGGGAGCAACGAGCAGTACTTC	CASSIASGSNEQYF
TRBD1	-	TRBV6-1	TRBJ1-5	TGTGCCAGCAGTGAAGAGAGATCGGGACAGGGTCAGCCCCAGCATTTT	CASSEERSGQGQPQHF
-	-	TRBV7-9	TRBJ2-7	TGTGCCAGCAGCCCGTCCCCCATGTCCATACAGCGGCGGGAGCAGTACTTC	CASSPSPMSIQRREQYF
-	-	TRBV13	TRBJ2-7	TGTGCCAGCAGCCAGGACAGCTTCTACGAGCAGTACTTC	CASSQDSFYEQYF
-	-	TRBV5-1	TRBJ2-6	TGCGCCAGCAGCTTGGAATACTCTGGGGCCAACGTCCTGACTTTC	CASSLEYSGANVLTF
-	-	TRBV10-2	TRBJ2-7	TGCGCCAGCAGTGAGTCGACTAACCCGTACGAGCAGTACTTC	CASSESTNPYEQYF
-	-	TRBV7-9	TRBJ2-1	TGTGCCAGCAGCCCTTTATTGGTGGCGGATGAGCAGTTCTTC	CASSPLLVADEQFF
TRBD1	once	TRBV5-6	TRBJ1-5	TGTGCCAGCAGCTTGGCTACAGGGGGCACTCAGCCCCAGCATTTT	CASSLATGGTQPQHF
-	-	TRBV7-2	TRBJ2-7	TGTGCCAGCAGCCTAAGGACTGACCCCTCCTACGAGCAGTACTTC	CASSLRTDPSYEQYF
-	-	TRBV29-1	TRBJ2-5	TGCAGCGTTGACGACAGGCTCACGGTCGGAGATGAGGCCCAGTACTTC	CSVDDRLTVGDEAQYF
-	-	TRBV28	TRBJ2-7	TGTGCCAGCAGCCTGCTCGGGGGAACAGCCTACGAGCAGTACTTC	CASSLLGGTAYEQYF
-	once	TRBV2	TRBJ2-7	TGTGCCAGCAGTGATTGGGGGACCGAGCAGTACTTC	CASSDWGTEQYF
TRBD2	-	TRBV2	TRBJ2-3	TGTGCCAGCAGACCCAGGCTAGCGGGAGGGGAGACAGATACGCAGTATTTT	CASRPRLAGGETDTQYF
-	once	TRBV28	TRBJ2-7	TGTGCCAGCAGTTTAGACAGGCTCCAGGGTGAATCCTACGAGCAGTACTTC	CASSLDRLQGESYEQYF
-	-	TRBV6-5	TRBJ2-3	TGTGCCAGCACCTACGGGGTGGGGGGCCGAACGCAGTATTTT	CASTYGVGGRTQYF
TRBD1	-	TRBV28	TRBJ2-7	TGTGCCAGCTTTAACAGACAGGGGGTCGACGAGCAGTACTTC	CASFNRQGVDEQYF
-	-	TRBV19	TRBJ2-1	TGTGCCAGTAGTACAGGGCCCCTCACCTACAATGAGCAGTTCTTC	CASSTGPLTYNEQFF
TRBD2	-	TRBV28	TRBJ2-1	TGTGCCAGCAGTACTAGCGACAATGAGCAGTTCTTC	CASSTSDNEQFF
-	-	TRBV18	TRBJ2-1	TGTGCCAGCTCACCAGTAAATGAGCAGTTCTTC	CASSPVNEQFF
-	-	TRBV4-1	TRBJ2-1	TGCGCCAGCAGCCAAGAGCGGACCCTGACGTTCGATGAGCAGTTCTTC	CASSQERTLTFDEQFF
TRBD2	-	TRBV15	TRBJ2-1	TGTGCCACCAGCGGACGACTAGCGGGAGTCTCGGATGAGCAGTTCTTC	CATSGRLAGVSDEQFF
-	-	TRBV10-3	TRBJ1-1	TGTGCCATCAGGGGGGCGGGACTCACTGAAGCTTTCTTT	CAIRGAGLTEAFF
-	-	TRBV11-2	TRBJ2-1	TGTGCCAGCACCCCGAGCGCCGGTGGGACCTACAATGAGCAGTTCTTC	CASTPSAGGTYNEQFF
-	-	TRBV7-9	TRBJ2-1	TGTGCCAGCAGCTTGGACTACGCAAGCTCCTACAATGAGCAGTTCTTC	CASSLDYASSYNEQFF
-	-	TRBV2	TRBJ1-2	TGTGCCAGCAGTGAAATCACACAGGGCGTGAACTATGGCTACACCTTC	CASSEITQGVNYGYTF
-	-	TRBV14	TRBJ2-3	TGTGCCAGCAGCCAAGTTTCGGGGGTGAGGACAGATACGCAGTATTTT	CASSQVSGVRTDTQYF